This T cell receptor beta chain is from a study of CXCR3-negative and CXCR3-positive naive CD8 T cells (dated by TCRdb to 2018 to 2020). Describing the broader study: In total, roughly 140 million TRB reads were obtained, corresponding to roughly 1.5 +/- 0.3 million reads per library. The TRBV-TRBJ cluster analysis covered naive subsets from roughly five donors and memory cells from 3 donors. Diversity and physicochemical repertoire analyses covered under twelve donors pooled from two independent experiments.

Via the germline V gene, CDR1 is SGDLS and CDR2 YYNGEE. The CDR3 holds 15 amino acids from the cysteine to the phenylalanine. No nucleotide data were recorded. Broad study findings and their caveats: Because surface CD5, which has been linked to self-reactivity in mice, was comparable between naive subsets, TCR interaction strength was also inferred from TRB CDR3 physicochemical properties. Comparably high repertoire diversity was found in both naive subsets, whereas much lower repertoire diversity was found in memory CD8+ T cells. Compared with CXCR3-negative naive cells, CXCR3-positive naive cells had TRB CDR3s with higher hydrophobicity (lower Kidera factor 4), lower energy, and higher strength and volume indices. Because CXCR3 expression was partially decreased after cryopreservation, freshly isolated PBMCs were used for most assays. Similar TRBV-TRBJ usage was shown by naive CXCR3-negative and CXCR3-positive cells from the same donor, whereas distinct patterns were shown by memory cells.

Sequencing instrument: NextSeq 550. The Human TCR Profiling Kit (MiLaboratory) was used to make UMI-labeled 5' RACE TRB cDNA libraries. The full amount of extracted RNA was used for cDNA synthesis, and the full amount of resulting cDNA was used for PCR amplification. Libraries were prepared in parallel with an identical number of PCR cycles. As for how the authors treated the data: With a requirement of at least two reads per UMI, MIGEC and MiXCR extracted about 50,000 +/- 10,000 unique UMI-labeled TRB cDNA molecules per library. Each library averaged about 40,000 +/- 10,000 functional in-frame TRB CDR3 nucleotide clonotypes without stop codons. After each sample was downsampled to 5000 UMI-labeled TRB molecules, VDJtools was used to calculate diversity metrics such as normalized Shannon-Wiener and Chao1. VDJtools computed clonotype-size-weighted physicochemical properties of the central five CDR3 residues: interaction energy, strength, volume and Kidera factor 4. TCRdb reprocessed the reads into one record per CDR3 protein sequence, lacking DNA. These V and J calls derive from TCRdb rather than the authors' analysis. The sample's table covers 85,000 to 130,000 distinct CDR3 sequences. 0.35% to 0.4% of the sample comes from the top ten.

For each CD8+ T cell subset, flow sorting was done in triplicate, and 300,000 to 350,000 cells per subset went directly into RLT lysis buffer. To keep memory contaminants out, a stringent definition of naive CD8+ T cells was applied: CD45RO-CCR7+CD27+CD95-. Standard density gradient centrifugation was used to isolate peripheral blood mononuclear cells from buffy coats. Naive CXCR3-negative and CXCR3-positive CD8+ T cells were flow-sorted on a FACSAria III. Total RNA was extracted from sorted cells using an RNeasy Mini Kit. Points on this clonotype: It has no known antigen specificity.

This sequence was found in a human donor in good health. Some clones in this sample may be carry-over from other donors' samples. Sequencing was done on a sample of naive CXCR3+ CD8+ T cells from blood. The cell subset or site label corresponds to: CD45RO-CCR7+CD27+CD95- naive CD8+ T cells expressing CXCR3 (TNR3+). Recombination joined TRBV9 with TRBJ1-4; TCRdb's D call of TRBD1 is untestable without DNA. This receptor has the CDR3 CASSAGPTGGEKLFF.